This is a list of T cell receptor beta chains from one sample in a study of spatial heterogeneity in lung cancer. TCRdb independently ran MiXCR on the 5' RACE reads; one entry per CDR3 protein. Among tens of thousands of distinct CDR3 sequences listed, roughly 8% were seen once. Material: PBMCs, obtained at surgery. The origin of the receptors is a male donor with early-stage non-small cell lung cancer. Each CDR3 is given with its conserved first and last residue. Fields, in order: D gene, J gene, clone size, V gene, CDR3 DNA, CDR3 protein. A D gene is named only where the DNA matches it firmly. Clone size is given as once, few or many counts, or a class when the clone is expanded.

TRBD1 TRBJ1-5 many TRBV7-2 TGTGCCAGCAGCTCTAGAGGACAGGGGGGAAATCAGCCCCAGCATTTT CASSSRGQGGNQPQHF
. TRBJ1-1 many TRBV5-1 TGCGCCAGCAGCTTGATACAGGGCAACACTGAAGCTTTCTTT CASSLIQGNTEAFF
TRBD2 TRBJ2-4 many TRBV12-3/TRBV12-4 TGTGCCAGCAGTCAAGGGGGGCTAGCGGGCCTAGCCAAAAACATTCAGTACTTC CASSQGGLAGLAKNIQYF
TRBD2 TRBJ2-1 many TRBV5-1 TGCGCCAGCAGCAGAACTAGCGGCCCAGGCGATGAGCAGTTCTTC CASSRTSGPGDEQFF
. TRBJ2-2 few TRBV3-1 TGTGCCAGCAGCCAAGCGCGGGCCCCCGGGGAGCTGTTTTTT CASSQARAPGELFF
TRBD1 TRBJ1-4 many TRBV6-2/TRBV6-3 TGTGCCAGCAGAATGACAGGGGATGCGGAAAAACTGTTTTTT CASRMTGDAEKLFF
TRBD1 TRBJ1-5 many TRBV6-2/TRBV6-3 TGTGCCAGCAGTTACTCGATTGGGACAGGGGGCCCACAGCCCCAGCATTTT CASSYSIGTGGPQPQHF
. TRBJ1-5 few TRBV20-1 TGCAGTGCTAGACAGACACCCGATAGCAATCAGCCCCAGCATTTT CSARQTPDSNQPQHF
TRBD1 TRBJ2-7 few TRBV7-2 TGTGCCAGCAGCCGGGACAGATCCTACGAGCAGTACTTC CASSRDRSYEQYF
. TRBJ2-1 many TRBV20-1 TGCAGTGCTAGAGCAGGGGCATCCTACAATGAGCAGTTCTTC CSARAGASYNEQFF
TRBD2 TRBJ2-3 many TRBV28 TGTGCCAGCACCCCTAGCGGGGGGGCGGATACGCAGTATTTT CASTPSGGADTQYF